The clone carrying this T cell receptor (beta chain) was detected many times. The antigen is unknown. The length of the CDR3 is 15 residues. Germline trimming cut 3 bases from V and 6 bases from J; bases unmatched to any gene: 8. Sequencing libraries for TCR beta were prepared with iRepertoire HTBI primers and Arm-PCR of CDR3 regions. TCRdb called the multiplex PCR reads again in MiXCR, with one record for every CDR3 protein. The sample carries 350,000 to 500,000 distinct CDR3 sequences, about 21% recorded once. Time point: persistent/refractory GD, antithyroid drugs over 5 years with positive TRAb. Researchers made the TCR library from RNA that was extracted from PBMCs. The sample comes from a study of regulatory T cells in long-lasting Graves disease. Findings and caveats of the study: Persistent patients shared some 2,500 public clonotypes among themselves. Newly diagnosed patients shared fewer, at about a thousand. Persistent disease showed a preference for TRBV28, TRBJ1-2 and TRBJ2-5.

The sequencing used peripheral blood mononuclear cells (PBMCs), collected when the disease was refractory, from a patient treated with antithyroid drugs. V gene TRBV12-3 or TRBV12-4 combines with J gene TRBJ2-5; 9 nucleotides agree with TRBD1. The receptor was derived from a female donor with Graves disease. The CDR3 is CASSLVGQGLKTQYF. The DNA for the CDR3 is TGTGCCAGCAGTTTGGTGGGACAGGGATTGAAGACCCAGTACTTC.